This T cell receptor beta chain was documented in a study of CD8+ T cells in alopecia areata. The treatment: oral pan-JAK inhibitor, 5-10 mg twice daily. In alopecia areata patients, both lesional scalp punch biopsies and peripheral blood were collected. This clone appeared a single time. Once RNA had been extracted, it was reverse transcribed into cDNA to act as the sequencing template. The table came from immunoSEQ multiplex PCR; TCRdb's copy has only in-frame clones and leaves some out. This sample carries around 300,000 clones, about 62% of them seen once, and the ten largest clones take roughly 0.93%. CDR3 length equals 14 residues. V lost 4 bases and J 3 bases, leaving 12 bases between the germline ends. The germline V gene has CDR1 SGHTA and CDR2 FQGNSA.

The chain recombines TRBV7-2 with TRBJ1-1; a possible D gene is TRBD1 (5 bases). This TCR was sampled from a human donor with alopecia areata. Material: CD4+ T cells sorted from blood, obtained around week 52, from a patient treated with tofacitinib. The CDR3 nucleotides are TGTGCCAGCAGCTACCAGGGATCCGACACTGAAGCTTTCTTT. Encoded protein: CASSYQGSDTEAFF.